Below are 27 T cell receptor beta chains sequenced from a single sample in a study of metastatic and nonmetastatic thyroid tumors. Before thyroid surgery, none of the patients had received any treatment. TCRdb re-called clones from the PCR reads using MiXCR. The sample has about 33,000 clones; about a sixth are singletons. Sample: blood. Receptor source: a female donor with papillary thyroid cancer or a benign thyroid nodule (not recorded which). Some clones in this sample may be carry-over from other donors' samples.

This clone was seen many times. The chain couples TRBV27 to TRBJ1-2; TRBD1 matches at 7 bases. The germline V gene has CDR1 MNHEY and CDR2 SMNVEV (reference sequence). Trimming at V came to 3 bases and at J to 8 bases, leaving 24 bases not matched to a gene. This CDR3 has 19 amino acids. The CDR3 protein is CASSFPGDSSPGGPVGYTF. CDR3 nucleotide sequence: TGTGCCAGCAGTTTCCCAGGGGACAGTTCCCCCGGAGGGCCCGTCGGCTACACCTTC.

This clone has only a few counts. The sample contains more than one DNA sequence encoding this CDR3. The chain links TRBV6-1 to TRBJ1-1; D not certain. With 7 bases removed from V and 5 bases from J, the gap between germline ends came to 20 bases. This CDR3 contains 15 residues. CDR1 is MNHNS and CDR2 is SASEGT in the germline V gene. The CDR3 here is CASTSFGFSGTEAFF. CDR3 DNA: TGTGCCAGCACATCGTTTGGGTTCAGTGGAACTGAAGCTTTCTTT.

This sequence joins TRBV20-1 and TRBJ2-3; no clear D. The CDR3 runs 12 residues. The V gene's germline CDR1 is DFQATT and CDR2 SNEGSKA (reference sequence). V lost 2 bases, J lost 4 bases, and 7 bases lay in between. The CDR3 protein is CSARTTADTQYF. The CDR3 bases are TGCAGTGCTAGAACTACGGCAGATACGCAGTATTTT.

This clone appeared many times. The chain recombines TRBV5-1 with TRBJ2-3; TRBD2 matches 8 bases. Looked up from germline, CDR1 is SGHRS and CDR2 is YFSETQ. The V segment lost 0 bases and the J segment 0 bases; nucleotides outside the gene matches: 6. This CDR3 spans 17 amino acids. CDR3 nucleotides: TGCGCCAGCAGCTTGGGGTCGACTAGCGCCAGCACAGATACGCAGTATTTT. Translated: CASSLGSTSASTDTQYF. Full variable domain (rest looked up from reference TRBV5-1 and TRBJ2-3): KAGVTQTPRYLIKTRGQQVTLSCSPISGHRSVSWYQQTPGQGLQFLFEYFSETQRNKGNFPGRFSGRQFSNSRSEMNVSTLELGDSALYLCASSLGSTSASTDTQYFGPGTRLTVL.

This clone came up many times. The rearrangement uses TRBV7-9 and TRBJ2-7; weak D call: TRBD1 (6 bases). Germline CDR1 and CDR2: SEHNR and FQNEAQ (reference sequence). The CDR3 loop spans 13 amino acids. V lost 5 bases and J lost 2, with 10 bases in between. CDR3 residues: CASSNDRTYEQYF. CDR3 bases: TGTGCCAGCAGCAACGACAGGACCTACGAGCAGTACTTC. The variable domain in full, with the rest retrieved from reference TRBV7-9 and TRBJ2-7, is DTGVSQNPRHKITKRGQNVTFRCDPISEHNRLYWYRQTLGQGPEFLTYFQNEAQLEKSRLLSDRFSAERPKGSFSTLEIQRTEQGDSAMYLCASSNDRTYEQYFGPGTRLTVT.

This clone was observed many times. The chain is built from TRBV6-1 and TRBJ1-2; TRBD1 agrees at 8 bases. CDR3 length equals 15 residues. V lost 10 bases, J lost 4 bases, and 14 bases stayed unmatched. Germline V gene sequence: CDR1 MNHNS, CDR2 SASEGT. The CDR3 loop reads CATGQGTYLGYGYTF. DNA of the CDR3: TGTGCCACAGGACAGGGTACTTATTTGGGCTATGGCTACACCTTC.

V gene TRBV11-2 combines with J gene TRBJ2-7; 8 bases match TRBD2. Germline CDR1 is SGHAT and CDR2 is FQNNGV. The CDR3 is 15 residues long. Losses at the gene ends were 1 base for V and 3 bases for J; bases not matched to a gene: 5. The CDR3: CASSLGGTSYYEQYF. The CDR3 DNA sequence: TGTGCCAGCAGCTTAGGGGGGACTAGTTACTACGAGCAGTACTTC.

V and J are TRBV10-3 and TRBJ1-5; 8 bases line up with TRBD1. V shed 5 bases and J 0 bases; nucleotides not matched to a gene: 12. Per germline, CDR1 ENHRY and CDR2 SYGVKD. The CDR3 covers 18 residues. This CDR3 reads CAISSSGGPRYSNQPQHF. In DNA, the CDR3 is TGTGCCATCAGTTCGTCAGGGGGCCCCCGGTATAGCAATCAGCCCCAGCATTTT.

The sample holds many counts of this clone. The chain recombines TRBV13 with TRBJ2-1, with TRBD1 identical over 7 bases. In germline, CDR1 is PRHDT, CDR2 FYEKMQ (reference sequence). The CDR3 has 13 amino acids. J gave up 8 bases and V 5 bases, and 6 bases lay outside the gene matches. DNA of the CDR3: TGTGCCAGCAGCAAAACAGGGGTGTATGAGCAGTTCTTC. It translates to CASSKTGVYEQFF.

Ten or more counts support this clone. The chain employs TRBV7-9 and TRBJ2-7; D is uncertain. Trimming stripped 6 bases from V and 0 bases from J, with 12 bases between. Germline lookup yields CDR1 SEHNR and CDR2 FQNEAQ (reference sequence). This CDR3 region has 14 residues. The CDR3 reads CASRAGEISYEQYF. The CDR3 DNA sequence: TGTGCCAGCAGGGCTGGTGAGATCTCCTACGAGCAGTACTTC.

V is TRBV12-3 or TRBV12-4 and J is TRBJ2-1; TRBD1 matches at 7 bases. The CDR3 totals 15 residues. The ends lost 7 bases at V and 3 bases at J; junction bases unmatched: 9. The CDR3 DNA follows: TGTGCCAGCATTCCCCCTGGACAGGACTACAATGAGCAGTTCTTC. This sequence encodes CASIPPGQDYNEQFF.

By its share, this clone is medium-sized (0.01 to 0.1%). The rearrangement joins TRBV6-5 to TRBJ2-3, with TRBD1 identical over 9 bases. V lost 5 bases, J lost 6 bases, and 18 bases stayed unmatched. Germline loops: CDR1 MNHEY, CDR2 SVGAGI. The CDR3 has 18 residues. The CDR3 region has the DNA TGTGCCAGCAGTCGTGGACCGGGACAGGGAACCATTGTGGATACGCAGTATTTT. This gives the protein CASSRGPGQGTIVDTQYF.

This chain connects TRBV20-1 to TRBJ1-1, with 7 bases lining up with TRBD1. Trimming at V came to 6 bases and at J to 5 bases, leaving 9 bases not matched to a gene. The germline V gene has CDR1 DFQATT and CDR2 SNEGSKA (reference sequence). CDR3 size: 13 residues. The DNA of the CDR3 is TGCAGTGCAACACCAGGGGGAGGGACTGAAGCTTTCTTT. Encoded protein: CSATPGGGTEAFF.

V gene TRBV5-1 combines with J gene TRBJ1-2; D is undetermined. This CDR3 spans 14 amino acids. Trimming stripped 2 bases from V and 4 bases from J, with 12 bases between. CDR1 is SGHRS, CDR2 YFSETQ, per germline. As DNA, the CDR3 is TGCGCCAGCAGCTTTCGGGGAGACATCTATGGCTACACCTTC. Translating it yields CASSFRGDIYGYTF.

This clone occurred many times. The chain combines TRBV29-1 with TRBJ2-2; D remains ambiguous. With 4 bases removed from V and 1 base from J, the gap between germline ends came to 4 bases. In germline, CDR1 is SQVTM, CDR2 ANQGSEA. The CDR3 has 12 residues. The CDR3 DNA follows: TGCAGCGTTGTTCGGAACACCGGGGAGCTGTTTTTT. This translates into CSVVRNTGELFF.

In DNA form, the CDR3 reads TGTGTCGGGAATCGACCGGGAGGTACGCAGTATTTT. Translation gives CVGNRPGGTQYF. V gene TRBV30 combines with J gene TRBJ2-3; 7 bases align to TRBD2. Germline CDR1 and CDR2: GTSNPN and SVGIG (reference sequence). The CDR3 contains 12 residues.

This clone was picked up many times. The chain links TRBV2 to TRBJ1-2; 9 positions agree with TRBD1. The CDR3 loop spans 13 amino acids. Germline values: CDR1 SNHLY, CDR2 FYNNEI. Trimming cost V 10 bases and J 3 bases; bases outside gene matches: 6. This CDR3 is CATGQGPYYGYTF. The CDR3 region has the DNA TGTGCCACCGGACAGGGGCCCTACTATGGCTACACCTTC.

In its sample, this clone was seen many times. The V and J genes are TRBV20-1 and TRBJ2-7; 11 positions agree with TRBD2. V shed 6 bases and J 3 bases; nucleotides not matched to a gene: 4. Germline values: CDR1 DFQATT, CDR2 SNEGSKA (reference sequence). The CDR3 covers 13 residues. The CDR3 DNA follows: TGCAGTGCCGACCTAGCGGGGGGCTACGAGCAGTACTTC. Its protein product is CSADLAGGYEQYF.

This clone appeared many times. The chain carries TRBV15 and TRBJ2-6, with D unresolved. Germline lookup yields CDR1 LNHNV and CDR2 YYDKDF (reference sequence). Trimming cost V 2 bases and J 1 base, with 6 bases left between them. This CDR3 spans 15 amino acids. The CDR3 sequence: CATSRPSSGANVLTF. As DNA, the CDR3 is TGTGCCACCAGCAGACCGAGTTCTGGGGCCAACGTCCTGACTTTC.

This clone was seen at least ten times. For the CDR3, the DNA is TGTGCCAGCAGCTTTCCTAGCTCCGCAGATACGCAGTATTTT. Translated: CASSFPSSADTQYF. The chain recombines TRBV13 with TRBJ2-3; the D gene is possibly TRBD2 (5 bases). Trimming cost V 3 bases and J 4 bases, with 11 bases left between them. The CDR3 runs 14 residues. The germline CDR1 and CDR2 sequences are PRHDT and FYEKMQ (reference sequence).

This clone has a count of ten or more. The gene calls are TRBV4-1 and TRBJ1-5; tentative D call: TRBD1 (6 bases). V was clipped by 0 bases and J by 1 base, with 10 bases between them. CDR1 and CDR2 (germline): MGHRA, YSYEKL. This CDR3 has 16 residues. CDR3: CASSQEGDISNQPQHF. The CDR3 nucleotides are TGCGCCAGCAGCCAAGAAGGGGACATAAGCAATCAGCCCCAGCATTTT.

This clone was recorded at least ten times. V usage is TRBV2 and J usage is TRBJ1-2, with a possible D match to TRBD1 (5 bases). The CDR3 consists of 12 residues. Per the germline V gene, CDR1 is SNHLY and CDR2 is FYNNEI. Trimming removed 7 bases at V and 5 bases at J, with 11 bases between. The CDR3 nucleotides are TGTGCCAGCACCAGGGCAAGGTATGGCTACACCTTC. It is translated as CASTRARYGYTF. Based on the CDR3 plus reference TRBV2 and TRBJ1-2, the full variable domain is EPEVTQTPSHQVTQMGQEVILRCVPISNHLYFYWYRQILGQKVEFLVSFYNNEISEKSEIFDDQFSVERPDGSNFTLKIRSTKLEDSAMYFCASTRARYGYTFGSGTRLTVV.

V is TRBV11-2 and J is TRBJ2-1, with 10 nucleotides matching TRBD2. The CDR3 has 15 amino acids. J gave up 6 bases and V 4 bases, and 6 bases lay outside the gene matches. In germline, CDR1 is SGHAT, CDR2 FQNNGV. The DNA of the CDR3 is TGTGCCAGCAGCTCGGGACTAGCGTTGGTCAATGAGCAGTTCTTC. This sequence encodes CASSSGLALVNEQFF.

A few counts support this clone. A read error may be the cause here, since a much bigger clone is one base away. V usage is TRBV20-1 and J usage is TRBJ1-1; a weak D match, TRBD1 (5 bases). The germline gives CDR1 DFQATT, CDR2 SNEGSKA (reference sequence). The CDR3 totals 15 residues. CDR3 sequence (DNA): TGCGGTGCTACCCGGGACCCGGGTCGAGTCACTGAAGCTTTCTTT. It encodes CGATRDPGRVTEAFF.

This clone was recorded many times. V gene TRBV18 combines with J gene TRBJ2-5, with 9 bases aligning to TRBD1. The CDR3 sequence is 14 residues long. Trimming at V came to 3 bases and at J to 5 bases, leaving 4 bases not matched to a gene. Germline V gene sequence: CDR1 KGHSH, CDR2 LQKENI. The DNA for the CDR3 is TGTGCCAGCTCACCGCGGGACAGGGAGGAGACCCAGTACTTC. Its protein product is CASSPRDREETQYF.

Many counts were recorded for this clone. CDR3 sequence reads: CASSARTSGSQTQYF. The CDR3 bases are TGTGCCAGCAGTGCAAGGACTAGCGGGAGCCAGACCCAGTACTTC. V usage is TRBV28 and J usage is TRBJ2-5; 13 nucleotides match TRBD2. CDR3 length equals 15 residues. V shed 5 bases, J shed 6 bases, and the junction held 6 bases outside the gene matches. Germline V gene data show CDR1 as MDHEN and CDR2 as SYDVKM.

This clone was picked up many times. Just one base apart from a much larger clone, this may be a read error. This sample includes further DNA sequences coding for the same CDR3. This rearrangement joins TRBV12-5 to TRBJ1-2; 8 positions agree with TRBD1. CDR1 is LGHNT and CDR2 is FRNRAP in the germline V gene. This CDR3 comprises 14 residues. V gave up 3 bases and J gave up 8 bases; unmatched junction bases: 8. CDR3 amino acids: CASGLFQGAKGYTF. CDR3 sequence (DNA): TGTGCTAGTGGTTTATTCCAGGGGGCTAAAGGCTACACCTTC.